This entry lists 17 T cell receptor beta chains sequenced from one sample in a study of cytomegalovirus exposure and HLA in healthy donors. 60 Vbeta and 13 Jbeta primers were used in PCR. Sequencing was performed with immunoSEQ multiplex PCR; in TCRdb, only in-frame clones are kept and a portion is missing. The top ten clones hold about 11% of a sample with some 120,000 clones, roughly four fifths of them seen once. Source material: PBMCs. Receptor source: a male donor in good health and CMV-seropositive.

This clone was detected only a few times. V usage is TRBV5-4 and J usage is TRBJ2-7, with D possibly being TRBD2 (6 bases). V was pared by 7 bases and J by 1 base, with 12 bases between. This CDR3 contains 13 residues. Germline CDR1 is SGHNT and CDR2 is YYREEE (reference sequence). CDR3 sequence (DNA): TGTGCCAGCGCGGCCGGGACTTCCTACGAGCAGTACTTC. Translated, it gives CASAAGTSYEQYF.

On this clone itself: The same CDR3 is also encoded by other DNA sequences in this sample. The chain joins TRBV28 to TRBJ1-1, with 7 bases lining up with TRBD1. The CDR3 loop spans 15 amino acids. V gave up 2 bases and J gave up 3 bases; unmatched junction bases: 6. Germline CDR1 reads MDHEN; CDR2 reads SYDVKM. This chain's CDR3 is CASSLIGQGDTEAFF. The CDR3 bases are TGTGCCAGCAGTTTAATCGGGCAGGGGGACACTGAAGCTTTCTTT.

Here the CDR3 DNA reads TGCGCCAGCAGCCAAGATTGGCAGGGGGCTCGTGAGCCCCAGCATTTT. Its translation is CASSQDWQGAREPQHF. The chain joins TRBV4-3 to TRBJ1-5, with 8 bases aligning to TRBD1. This CDR3 is 16 amino acids long. Germline V gene sequence: CDR1 LGHNA, CDR2 YSLEER. With 0 bases clipped from V and 8 bases from J, the junction kept 9 bases outside the gene matches.

In DNA form, the CDR3 reads TGTGCCAGCAGCGCCATAGTCAATGAGCAGTTCTTC. As protein: CASSAIVNEQFF. V and J are TRBV7-2 and TRBJ2-1; D gene unclear. The V end was cut by 5 bases, the J end by 6 bases, with 8 bases between. The CDR3 spans 12 residues. Germline lookup yields CDR1 SGHTA and CDR2 FQGNSA.

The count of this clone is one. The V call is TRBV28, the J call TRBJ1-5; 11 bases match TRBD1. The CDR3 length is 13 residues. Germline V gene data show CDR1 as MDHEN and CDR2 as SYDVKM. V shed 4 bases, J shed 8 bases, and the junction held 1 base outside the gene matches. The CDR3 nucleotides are TGTGCCAGCAGTTCGGGACAGGGGGAGCCCCAGCATTTT. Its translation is CASSSGQGEPQHF. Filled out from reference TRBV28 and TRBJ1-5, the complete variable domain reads DVKVTQSSRYLVKRTGEKVFLECVQDMDHENMFWYRQDPGLGLRLIYFSYDVKMKEKGDIPEGYSVSREKKERFSLILESASTNQTSMYLCASSSGQGEPQHFGDGTRLSIL.

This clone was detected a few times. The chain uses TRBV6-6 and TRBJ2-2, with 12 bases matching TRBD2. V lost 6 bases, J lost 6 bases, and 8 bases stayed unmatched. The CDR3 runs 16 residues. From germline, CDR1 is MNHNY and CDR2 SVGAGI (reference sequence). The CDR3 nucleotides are TGTGCCAGCAGCGACACTAGCGGGAGGCGGTCCGGGGAGCTGTTTTTT. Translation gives CASSDTSGRRSGELFF.

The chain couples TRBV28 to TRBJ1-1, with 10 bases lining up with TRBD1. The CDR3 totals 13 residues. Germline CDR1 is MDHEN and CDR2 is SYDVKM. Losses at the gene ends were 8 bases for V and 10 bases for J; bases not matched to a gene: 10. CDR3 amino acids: CASAGTGERRAFF. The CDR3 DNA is TGTGCCAGCGCCGGGACAGGGGAACGGAGAGCTTTCTTT.

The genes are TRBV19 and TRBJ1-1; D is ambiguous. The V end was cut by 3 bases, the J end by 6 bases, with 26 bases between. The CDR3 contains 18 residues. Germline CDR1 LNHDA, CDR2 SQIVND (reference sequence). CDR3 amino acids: CASSIAGGFTRGSPEAFF. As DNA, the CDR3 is TGTGCCAGTAGTATCGCCGGAGGCTTCACCCGGGGATCCCCTGAAGCTTTCTTT.

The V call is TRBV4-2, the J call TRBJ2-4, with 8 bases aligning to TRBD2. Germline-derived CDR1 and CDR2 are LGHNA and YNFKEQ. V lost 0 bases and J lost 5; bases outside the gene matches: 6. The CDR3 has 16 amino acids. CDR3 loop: CASSQDWTSSQNIQYF. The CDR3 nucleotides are TGTGCCAGCAGCCAAGATTGGACTAGCTCCCAAAACATTCAGTACTTC.

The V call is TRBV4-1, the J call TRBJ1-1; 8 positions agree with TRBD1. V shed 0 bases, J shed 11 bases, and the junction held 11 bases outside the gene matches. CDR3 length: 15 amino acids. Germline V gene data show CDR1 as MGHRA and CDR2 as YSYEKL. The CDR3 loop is CASSQDRQGALPAFF. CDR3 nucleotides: TGCGCCAGCAGCCAAGATCGGCAGGGGGCCCTCCCGGCTTTCTTT.

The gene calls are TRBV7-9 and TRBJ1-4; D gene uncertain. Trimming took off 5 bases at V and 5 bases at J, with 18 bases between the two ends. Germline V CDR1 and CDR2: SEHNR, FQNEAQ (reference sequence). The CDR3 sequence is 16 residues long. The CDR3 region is CASSRAGSIRNEKLFF. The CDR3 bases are TGTGCCAGCAGCCGGGCGGGAAGTATCCGGAATGAAAAACTGTTTTTT.

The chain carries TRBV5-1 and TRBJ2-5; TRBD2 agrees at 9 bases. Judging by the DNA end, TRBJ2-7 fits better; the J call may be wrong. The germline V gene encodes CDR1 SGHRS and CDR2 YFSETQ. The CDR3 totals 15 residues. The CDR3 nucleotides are TGCGCCAGCAGCTTGGATGGCGGGAGGGCCTTCGAGCAGTACTTC. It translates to CASSLDGGRAFEQYF.

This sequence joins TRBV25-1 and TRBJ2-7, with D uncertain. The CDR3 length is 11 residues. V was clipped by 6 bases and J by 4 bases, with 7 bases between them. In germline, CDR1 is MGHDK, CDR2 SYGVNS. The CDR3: CASRLYYEQYF. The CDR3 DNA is TGTGCCAGCAGGTTATATTACGAGCAGTACTTC.

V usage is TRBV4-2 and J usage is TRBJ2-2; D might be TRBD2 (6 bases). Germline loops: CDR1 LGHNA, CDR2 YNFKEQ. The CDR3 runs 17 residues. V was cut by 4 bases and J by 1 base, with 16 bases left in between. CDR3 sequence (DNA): TGTGCCAGCAGCCGCTATTTGGGAGCGGGGAACACCGGGGAGCTGTTTTTT. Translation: CASSRYLGAGNTGELFF.

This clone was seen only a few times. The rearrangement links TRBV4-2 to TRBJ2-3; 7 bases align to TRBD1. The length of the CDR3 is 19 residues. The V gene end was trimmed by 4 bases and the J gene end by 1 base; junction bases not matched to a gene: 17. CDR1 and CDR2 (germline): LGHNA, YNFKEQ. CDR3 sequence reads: CASSPEWTGPSYRTDTQYF. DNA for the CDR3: TGTGCCAGCAGCCCGGAGTGGACAGGACCAAGCTACCGCACAGATACGCAGTATTTT.

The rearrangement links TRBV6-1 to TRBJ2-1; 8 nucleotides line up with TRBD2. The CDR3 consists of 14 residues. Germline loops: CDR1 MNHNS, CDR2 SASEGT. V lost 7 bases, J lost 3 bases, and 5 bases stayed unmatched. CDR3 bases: TGTGCCAGCAACAGCGGGAGACGCTACAATGAGCAGTTCTTC. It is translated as CASNSGRRYNEQFF.

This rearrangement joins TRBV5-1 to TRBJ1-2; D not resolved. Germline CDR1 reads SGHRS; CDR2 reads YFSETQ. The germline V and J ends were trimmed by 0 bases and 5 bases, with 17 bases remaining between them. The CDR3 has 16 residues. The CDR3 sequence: CASSLGLGDFEYGYTF. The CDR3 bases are TGCGCCAGCAGCTTGGGGTTAGGAGACTTTGAGTATGGCTACACCTTC.